This TCR beta chain was obtained from a study of T cell repertoires in cytomegalovirus infection. The CDR3 covers 16 residues. Trimming took off 0 bases at V and 4 bases at J, with 15 bases between the two ends. Germline V gene lookup returns CDR1 MNHEY and CDR2 SVGEGT. This clonotype came up many times. Each CDR3 protein gets one entry after TCRdb re-called the reads with MiXCR. There are 200,000 or so distinct CDR3 sequences in the sample; approximately 19% occur only once, and about 3% lies in the top ten. The sample taken for sequencing was PBMCs. The V gene is TRBV6-2 or TRBV6-3, the J gene TRBJ1-1, with unresolved D. This receptor was identified in a human donor in good health (CMV status not recorded). Some clones in this sample may be carry-over from other donors' samples. The CDR3 DNA reads TGTGCCAGCAGTTACTCTCCGATCGCCCCAGGCACTGAAGCTTTCTTT. As protein: CASSYSPIAPGTEAFF.